The 29 T cell receptor beta chains listed next were all sequenced from one sample in a study of T cell repertoires in cytomegalovirus infection. MiXCR was run by TCRdb on the reads, yielding one entry per CDR3 protein. The data hold about 150,000 distinct CDR3 sequences, with about a quarter observed a single time. Sequences were obtained from PBMCs. The receptor source for this set is a human donor in good health (CMV status not recorded). Some clones in this sample may be carry-over from other donors' samples.

This clonotype was counted ten times or more. This chain links TRBV7-2 with TRBJ1-5; 11 bases fit TRBD1. There are 16 residues in the CDR3. Germline V CDR1 and CDR2: SGHTA, FQGNSA. Trimming cost V 5 bases and J 4 bases; bases outside gene matches: 7. This CDR3 is CASSGGQGAPNQPQHF. As DNA, the CDR3 is TGTGCCAGCAGCGGAGGACAGGGGGCCCCTAATCAGCCCCAGCATTTT.

This clonotype appeared a few times. The chain couples TRBV5-6 to TRBJ2-1; TRBD2 matches 11 bases. Unmatched junction bases numbered 3, after V lost 1 base and J lost 9 bases. Per the germline V gene, CDR1 is SGHDT and CDR2 is YYEEEE. The CDR3 has 14 residues. The CDR3 nucleotides read TGTGCCAGCAGCTTGAGTAGCGGGAGGGGTGAGCAGTTCTTC. Amino acids: CASSLSSGRGEQFF.

This clonotype was detected only a few times. The chain is built from TRBV7-9 and TRBJ2-3, with D possibly TRBD1 on 5 matching bases. V lost 2 bases, J lost 5 bases, and 14 bases lay in between. The CDR3 consists of 15 residues. Germline V gives CDR1 SEHNR, CDR2 FQNEAQ (reference sequence). This CDR3 is CASSLPGSRIDTQYF. The CDR3 region has the DNA TGTGCCAGCAGCTTACCAGGGTCACGCATAGATACGCAGTATTTT. The whole variable domain, filled in from reference TRBV7-9 and TRBJ2-3, reads DTGVSQNPRHKITKRGQNVTFRCDPISEHNRLYWYRQTLGQGPEFLTYFQNEAQLEKSRLLSDRFSAERPKGSFSTLEIQRTEQGDSAMYLCASSLPGSRIDTQYFGPGTRLTVL.

The V and J genes are TRBV28 and TRBJ2-1, with TRBD2 identical over 7 bases. The CDR3 extends over 14 amino acids. V lost 4 bases to trimming and J lost 0 bases; unmatched junction nucleotides: 0. The germline V gene encodes CDR1 MDHEN and CDR2 SYDVKM. The CDR3 DNA sequence: TGTGCCAGCAGTTGGGACTACTCCTACAATGAGCAGTTCTTC. Translation: CASSWDYSYNEQFF.

This clonotype has a count of ten or more. V gene TRBV11-3 combines with J gene TRBJ2-1, with D perhaps TRBD1 or TRBD2 (6 bases each). V was pared by 5 bases and J by 2 bases, with 10 bases between. CDR1 SGHNT and CDR2 YENEEA come from the germline V gene. The CDR3 is made up of 14 amino acids. In nucleotides, the CDR3 is TGTGCCAGCAGCCGGGGGCAGACCTACAATGAGCAGTTCTTC. This translates into CASSRGQTYNEQFF. The full variable domain, completed using reference TRBV11-3 and TRBJ2-1, is EAGVVQSPRYKIIEKKQPVAFWCNPISGHNTLYWYLQNLGQGPELLIRYENEEAVDDSQLPKDRFSAERLKGVDSTLKIQPAELGDSAVYLCASSRGQTYNEQFFGPGTRLTVL.

This clonotype was counted a few times. This clone may be a read error of a much larger clone one base away. The chain couples TRBV11-2 to TRBJ2-3; TRBD2 aligns across 7 bases. From germline, CDR1 is SGHAT and CDR2 FQNNGV. The CDR3 spans 15 residues. Trimming at V came to 0 bases and at J to 1 base, leaving 1 base not matched to a gene. CDR3 amino acids: CASSLDRGGTDTQYF. The CDR3, as DNA: TGTGCCAGCAGCTTAGATCGGGGGGGCACAGATACGCAGTATTTT.

As for this clonotype: Given a much more abundant clone one base away, this may be a read error. The chain joins TRBV7-2 to TRBJ2-1; TRBD2 agrees at 11 bases. This CDR3 contains 15 residues. In germline, CDR1 is SGHTA, CDR2 FQGNSA. For the CDR3, the DNA is TGTGCCAACAGCCCTAGCGGGGGGCTTTACAATGAGCAGTTCTTC. Encoded protein: CANSPSGGLYNEQFF. The variable domain in full, completed from reference TRBV7-2 and TRBJ2-1, reads GAGVSQSPSNKVTEKGKDVELRCDPISGHTALYWYRQSLGQGLEFLIYFQGNSAPDKSGLPSDRFSAERTGGSVSTLTIQRTQQEDSAVYLCANSPSGGLYNEQFFGPGTRLTVL.

The chain recombines TRBV23-1 with TRBJ2-3, with D possibly matching TRBD2 (6 bases). TRBV23-1 has ORF status, its function being uncertain. The V gene lost 4 bases and the J gene lost 1 base, with 9 bases spanning the gap. The length of the CDR3 is 14 residues. For the CDR3, the DNA is TGCGCCAGCAGTCCGGGACTCTGCACAGATACGCAGTATTTT. Amino acid sequence: CASSPGLCTDTQYF.

The genes are TRBV6-2 or TRBV6-3 and TRBJ1-2; D not resolved. The CDR3 is made up of 12 amino acids. In germline, CDR1 is MNHEY, CDR2 SVGEGT. Trimming stripped 2 bases from V and 6 bases from J, with 7 bases between. CDR3 region: CASSYDRHGYTF. CDR3 DNA: TGTGCCAGCAGTTACGATCGGCATGGCTACACCTTC.

The V and J genes are TRBV9 and TRBJ2-7, with TRBD1 matching 8 bases. CDR1 is SGDLS and CDR2 is YYNGEE in the germline V gene. The CDR3 has 15 residues. J gave up 0 bases and V 0 bases, and 2 bases lay outside the gene matches. The CDR3 protein is CASSVGQGASYEQYF. In DNA, the CDR3 is TGTGCCAGCAGCGTAGGGCAGGGGGCCTCCTACGAGCAGTACTTC.

This clonotype was seen repeatedly, ten times or more. The chain links TRBV7-3 to TRBJ2-7, with a weak D call TRBD2 (7 bases). The CDR3 has 17 residues. V was trimmed by 0 bases and J by 2 bases, leaving 17 bases between them. Per germline, CDR1 SGHTA and CDR2 FQGTGA. CDR3 in DNA: TGTGCCAGCAGCTTAACTGGTGGGGGGGCGGATCCCTACGAGCAGTACTTC. It yields the protein CASSLTGGGADPYEQYF.

The chain combines TRBV5-1 with TRBJ2-1; 9 nucleotides line up with TRBD1. Trimming cost V 1 base and J 10 bases; bases outside gene matches: 6. Germline V gives CDR1 SGHRS, CDR2 YFSETQ. This CDR3 region has 14 residues. The CDR3 region is CASSLPGQGGEQFF. Written as DNA, the CDR3 is TGCGCCAGCAGCTTGCCGGGACAGGGAGGCGAGCAGTTCTTC.

In its sample, this clonotype was seen many times. J is TRBJ2-2 and V is TRBV7-6, with D perhaps matching TRBD2 (6 bases). The germline V gene has CDR1 SGHVS and CDR2 FNYEAQ. The CDR3 length is 16 residues. The V end lost 4 bases, the J end lost 7 bases, and 19 bases lay between the germline ends. The CDR3 DNA reads as TGTGCCAGCAGCTCTGAAATAGCGGTTCGCTTCGGGGAGCTGTTTTTT. Amino acid sequence: CASSSEIAVRFGELFF.

V and J are TRBV20-1 and TRBJ2-5; no reliable D call. CDR3 size: 11 residues. Germline V lookup: CDR1 DFQATT, CDR2 SNEGSKA (reference sequence). Trimming removed 6 bases at V and 5 bases at J, with 10 bases between. The CDR3 protein is CSARTAETQYF. DNA for the CDR3: TGCAGTGCCAGGACGGCCGAGACCCAGTACTTC.

This clonotype was observed a handful of times. The chain joins TRBV11-2 to TRBJ1-2; the D gene is possibly TRBD1 (5 bases). The CDR3 has 14 residues. Trimming shortened V by 0 bases and J by 4 bases, and 9 bases separated the two germline ends. Per the germline V gene, CDR1 is SGHAT and CDR2 is FQNNGV. This CDR3 reads CASSLDLTAYGYTF. The CDR3 nucleotides read TGTGCCAGCAGCTTAGATCTGACAGCCTATGGCTACACCTTC.

The CDR3 coding sequence is TGTGCCAGCAGTTTTTCCGGGACTAGCGGGGTCGAGCAGTACTTC. Translation: CASSFSGTSGVEQYF. The chain has TRBV27 and TRBJ2-7, with 13 bases fitting TRBD2. The CDR3 runs to 15 residues. With 3 bases clipped from V and 6 bases from J, the junction kept 5 bases outside the gene matches. Germline-derived CDR1 and CDR2 are MNHEY and SMNVEV (reference sequence).

This clonotype turned up a few times. V usage is TRBV12-5 and J usage is TRBJ2-1; 9 bases are shared with TRBD2. The CDR3 consists of 15 residues. CDR1 and CDR2 from the germline V gene are LGHNT and FRNRAP. J was trimmed by 3 bases and V by 6 bases; bases with no gene match: 6. CDR3 sequence: CASGPGGRVYNEQFF. The CDR3 DNA reads as TGTGCTAGTGGCCCGGGCGGGAGGGTCTACAATGAGCAGTTCTTC. Looking up the rest from reference TRBV12-5 and TRBJ2-1 gives the full variable domain: DARVTQTPRHKVTEMGQEVTMRCQPILGHNTVFWYRQTMMQGLELLAYFRNRAPLDDSGMPKDRFSAEMPDATLATLKIQPSEPRDSAVYFCASGPGGRVYNEQFFGPGTRLTVL.

This clonotype was seen at least ten times. The V call is TRBV7-8, the J call TRBJ2-3; TRBD2 matches at 8 bases. Germline CDR1 reads SGHVS; CDR2 reads FQNEAQ. This CDR3 contains 15 residues. V dropped 6 bases and J dropped 1; count of bases not matched to a gene: 6. CDR3 sequence reads: CASRSSGSGTDTQYF. DNA for the CDR3: TGTGCCAGCAGATCGAGCGGGAGTGGCACAGATACGCAGTATTTT. Full variable domain (remainder filled in from reference TRBV7-8 and TRBJ2-3): GAGVSQSPRYKVAKRGQDVALRCDPISGHVSLFWYQQALGQGPEFLTYFQNEAQLDKSGLPSDRFFAERPEGSVSTLKIQRTQQEDSAVYLCASRSSGSGTDTQYFGPGTRLTVL.

This clonotype was counted a few times. The chain couples TRBV19 to TRBJ1-5, with D unclear. V lost 3 bases and J lost 1, with 7 bases in between. This CDR3 is built from 14 residues. Germline V CDR1 and CDR2: LNHDA, SQIVND (reference sequence). The CDR3 region has the DNA TGTGCCAGTAGTATGGGCGGCAGCAATCAGCCCCAGCATTTT. Residues: CASSMGGSNQPQHF. The whole variable domain, filled in from reference TRBV19 and TRBJ1-5, reads DGGITQSPKYLFRKEGQNVTLSCEQNLNHDAMYWYRQDPGQGLRLIYYSQIVNDFQKGDIAEGYSVSREKKESFPLTVTSAQKNPTAFYLCASSMGGSNQPQHFGDGTRLSIL.

This clonotype has a count of ten or more. CDR3 protein: CASSRSGEALLGEQFF. The CDR3 bases are TGTGCCAGCAGCCGAAGCGGAGAGGCCCTTTTGGGTGAGCAGTTCTTC. V and J are TRBV7-6 and TRBJ2-1, with TRBD2 as a possible D gene (5 bases). The CDR3 has 16 amino acids. V shed 5 bases and J shed 9 bases, with 23 bases lying between them. Per the germline V gene, CDR1 is SGHVS and CDR2 is FNYEAQ.

Points on this clonotype: Sequence at one end of the junction differs from germline and may be a read error. The chain joins TRBV7-6 to TRBJ2-7; D is perhaps TRBD2 (7 bases). Germline assignment: CDR1 SGHVS and CDR2 FNYEAQ. CDR3 length: 13 amino acids. The CDR3 sequence: CVSSPEGRGEQYF. The CDR3, as DNA: TGTGTCAGCAGCCCCGAGGGGAGGGGGGAGCAGTACTTC. Full variable domain (missing parts from reference TRBV7-6 and TRBJ2-7): GAGVSQSPRYKVTKRGQDVALRCDPISGHVSLYWYRQALGQGPEFLTYFNYEAQQDKSGLPNDRFSAERPEGSISTLTIQRTEQRDSAMYRCVSSPEGRGEQYFGPGTRLTVT.

The table lists this clonotype with a few counts. The CDR3 region has the DNA TGTGCCAGCAGCCCGCCCACCTGGGACAGGAACATTCAGTACTTC. Protein sequence: CASSPPTWDRNIQYF. The chain uses TRBV11-2 and TRBJ2-4; 8 bases fit TRBD1. The germline gives CDR1 SGHAT, CDR2 FQNNGV. The CDR3 covers 15 residues. J lost 7 bases, V lost 5 bases, and 10 bases had no gene match.

CDR3 sequence reads: CASRTAGNTIYF. CDR3 DNA sequence: TGTGCCAGTCGGACTGCTGGAAACACCATATATTTT. The genes are TRBV6-1 and TRBJ1-3; D call uncertain. V was shortened by 9 bases and J by 2 bases, with 8 bases between the two germline ends. The CDR3 length is 12 residues. Per germline, CDR1 MNHNS and CDR2 SASEGT.

The table lists this clonotype with a few counts. The chain is built from TRBV5-6 and TRBJ1-2; D is unclear. The germline gives CDR1 SGHDT, CDR2 YYEEEE. V lost 0 bases and J lost 2, with 11 bases in between. The CDR3 length is 15 residues. The CDR3 DNA sequence: TGTGCCAGCAGCTTGGAGACGGCACCGAACTATGGCTACACCTTC. As protein: CASSLETAPNYGYTF.

To note about this clonotype: A much larger clone differs by one base, so this may be a read error. The genes are TRBV7-2 and TRBJ2-1, with D possibly called TRBD1 or TRBD2 (5 bases each). In germline, CDR1 is SGHTA, CDR2 FQGNSA. This CDR3 has 13 amino acids. This CDR3 is CASKPGPRNELFF. In nucleotides, the CDR3 is TGTGCCAGCAAGCCGGGACCCCGCAATGAGCTGTTCTTC.

CDR3 in DNA: TGTGCCAGCAGTGAAGCCGGAGTCCCAGATACGCAGTATTTT. Translation gives CASSEAGVPDTQYF. V usage is TRBV6-1 and J usage is TRBJ2-3, with unresolved D. The CDR3 runs to 14 residues. Trimming cost V 0 bases and J 4 bases, with 8 bases left between them. Germline V gene sequence: CDR1 MNHNS, CDR2 SASEGT.

Details on this clonotype: Since a much larger clone is just one base distant, this may be a read error. The chain uses TRBV7-2 and TRBJ1-2; D is ambiguous. Germline lookup yields CDR1 SGHTA and CDR2 FQGNSA. CDR3 length: 16 amino acids. CDR3 sequence reads: CASSLEQNIANYSYTF. In DNA form, the CDR3 reads TGTGCCAGCAGCTTAGAGCAGAATATAGCTAACTATAGCTACACCTTC.

The genes are TRBV7-9 and TRBJ2-3; a weak D match, TRBD2 (5 bases). CDR3 length: 13 amino acids. The V and J ends lost 5 bases and 1 base respectively, with 7 bases between them. Germline values: CDR1 SEHNR, CDR2 FQNEAQ (reference sequence). The CDR3 reads CASSGSGTDTQYF. DNA of the CDR3: TGTGCCAGCAGCGGGAGCGGCACAGATACGCAGTATTTT.

The chain is built from TRBV12-3 or TRBV12-4 and TRBJ2-5, with 7 bases fitting TRBD1. This CDR3 region has 15 residues. The V segment lost 1 base and the J segment 5 bases; nucleotides outside the gene matches: 7. CDR3 in DNA: TGTGCCAGCAGTTTAGGTCAGGGGGTGCAGGAGACCCAGTACTTC. It yields the protein CASSLGQGVQETQYF.